A selection of T cell receptor beta chains follows, all from one sample in a study of somatic mutations in cytotoxic T cells in rheumatoid arthritis. Assay used: immunoSEQ multiplex PCR; TCRdb lists only in-frame clones, some missing. Of about 16,000 clones listed, 75% to 80% are singletons. What was sequenced was CD8+ T cells sorted from blood. The receptors were gathered from an adult with rheumatoid arthritis. Each CDR3 is given with its conserved first and last residue. The D gene is left open where the match is weak. A clone size is listed for some rows: how often the clone was seen (once, few, many), or a class if it is expanded.

CDR3 DNA	CDR3 protein	clone size	D gene	J gene	V gene
TGTGCCAGTAGTATTGGGCAGGGAGGCGTCTACGAGCAGTACTTC	CASSIGQGGVYEQYF	once	-	TRBJ2-7	TRBV19
TGTGCCAGCAGCACTAGCGGGAGGGCACGAGAGACCCAGTACTTC	CASSTSGRARETQYF	-	TRBD2	TRBJ2-5	TRBV14
TGTGCCAGCAGCGTCAGGGACACGGGACGCGAGCAGTACTTC	CASSVRDTGREQYF	-	-	TRBJ2-7	TRBV9
TGTGCCAGCAGCCTCACCGGGGAGCGAGAGCAGTACTTC	CASSLTGEREQYF	medium-sized	-	TRBJ2-7	TRBV14
TGTGCCAGCAGCCCCGGGACTAGCGTCCAAGAGACCCAGTACTTC	CASSPGTSVQETQYF	-	TRBD2	TRBJ2-5	TRBV5-4
TGTGCCAGCAGCAGGGACCCTAACACAGATACGCAGTATTTT	CASSRDPNTDTQYF	-	-	TRBJ2-3	TRBV27
TGTGCCAGCAGTTACGCCGGACAGGGCACAGATACGCAGTATTTT	CASSYAGQGTDTQYF	-	TRBD1	TRBJ2-3	TRBV6-5
TGTGCCAGCAGCGTTGGAGGGGGCAACACCGGGGAGCTGTTTTTT	CASSVGGGNTGELFF	-	-	TRBJ2-2	TRBV9
TGTGCCAGCAGCTTAGACCCGGGATACTATGGCTACACCTTC	CASSLDPGYYGYTF	-	-	TRBJ1-2	TRBV7-8
TGTGCCAGCAGTGAAGCGTCAGGGGGCCTCTATGGCTACACCTTC	CASSEASGGLYGYTF	medium-sized	TRBD1	TRBJ1-2	TRBV6-1
TGTGCCAGCAGCTTACTGGGGAACACCGGGGAGCTGTTTTTT	CASSLLGNTGELFF	few	-	TRBJ2-2	TRBV7-6
TGTGCCAGCAGCTACTCAGGTAGAACTAATGAAAAACTGTTTTTT	CASSYSGRTNEKLFF	-	-	TRBJ1-4	TRBV5-8
TGTGCCAGTAGTACACCAGGAGCCGCCAACGGCTACACCTTC	CASSTPGAANGYTF	-	-	TRBJ1-2	TRBV19
TGCGCCAGCAGCTCCGGTGGGGGCGGTTGGAACACTGAAGCTTTCTTT	CASSSGGGGWNTEAFF	-	-	TRBJ1-1	TRBV5-1
TGTGCCAGCACCCGGGACACCTGGAACACCGGGGAGCTGTTTTTT	CASTRDTWNTGELFF	-	-	TRBJ2-2	TRBV7-2
TGCAGCGTCCGGACAGCGACGATTAACTCTGGGGCCAACGTCCTGACTTTC	CSVRTATINSGANVLTF	-	-	TRBJ2-6	TRBV29-1
TGTGCCAGCAGCCCTCGTGTACGTTCCGCCCCCCACAATGAGCAGTTCTTC	CASSPRVRSAPHNEQFF	-	-	TRBJ2-1	TRBV9
TGTGCCAGCAGCGTAGTAGAACGGGATGAGCAGTTCTTC	CASSVVERDEQFF	-	-	TRBJ2-1	TRBV9
TGTGCCAGCAGCGCAGGGGCAGGTCCATTCTACGAGCAGTACTTC	CASSAGAGPFYEQYF	-	-	TRBJ2-7	TRBV9
TGTGCCAGCAGCGTAGGGACTAGCGGAAGCTACGAGCAGTACTTC	CASSVGTSGSYEQYF	once	TRBD2	TRBJ2-7	TRBV9
TGCAGCCTTGGACAGGGGGCGGCCGGGGAGCTGTTTTTT	CSLGQGAAGELFF	-	TRBD1	TRBJ2-2	TRBV29-1
TGTGCCAGCAGTCATGCAGGGAGCTCCTACAATGAGCAGTTCTTC	CASSHAGSSYNEQFF	once	-	TRBJ2-1	TRBV7-2
TGTGCCAGCAGCTTAGACCTTTTTAACTATGGCTACACCTTC	CASSLDLFNYGYTF	-	-	TRBJ1-2	TRBV7-4
TGCAGCGCTCGCGGCGGGAGGAGCGACAATGAGCAGTTCTTC	CSARGGRSDNEQFF	-	TRBD2	TRBJ2-1	TRBV29-1
TGTGCCAGCGTGTGGCAAGCGGGAGTGTCGGTTACCGGGGAGCTGTTTTTT	CASVWQAGVSVTGELFF	-	TRBD2	TRBJ2-2	TRBV11-2
TGTGCCAGCAGTAAGGGGCTGAGCTCCTACAATGAGCAGTTCTTC	CASSKGLSSYNEQFF	-	-	TRBJ2-1	TRBV6-4